Sequencing of this TCR beta chain was carried out in a study of blood T cell repertoires in COVID-19. Study-level information: COVID-19 samples, acute and convalescent, were from the United States, Italy and Spain.

Trimming removed 2 bases from V and 4 bases from J, with 10 bases in between. Germline V lookup: CDR1 SGHDT, CDR2 YYEEEE. CDR3 length: 14 residues. Original analysis: Amplified reference gene primers provided the basis for estimating nucleated cell counts. Repertoires were generated with immunoSEQ multiplex PCR, while TCRdb's copy carries only in-frame clones and drops some. V and J calls and clone size are copied from that table; D and trimming were computed from the DNA. The sample carries approximately 200,000 clones, about 82% recorded once. This rearrangement joins TRBV5-6 to TRBJ2-1; weak D call: TRBD2 (6 bases). The source material was peripheral blood. The sequence was obtained from a woman in her 30s with acute or convalescent COVID-19. This chain's CDR3 is CASSFGAGYNEQFF. The CDR3 bases are TGTGCCAGCAGCTTCGGGGCGGGGTACAATGAGCAGTTCTTC.